Described below is a single T cell receptor (beta chain) sequence and its context. The antigen remains unidentified. Researchers ran the PCR with 60 Vbeta and 13 Jbeta primers. Clones were read by immunoSEQ multiplex PCR, and TCRdb kept only the in-frame ones, dropping some. Of approximately 80,000 clones in the sample, approximately 72% were seen once. These data come from a study of cytomegalovirus exposure and HLA in healthy donors. Study outcomes and limitations: The only immune exposure information that was available was CMV serostatus. Later analysis suggested links between common viral pathogens and several top significant clusters.

This CDR3 is built from 13 residues. The V segment lost 4 bases and the J segment 0 bases; nucleotides outside the gene matches: 1. Germline CDR1 and CDR2: SQVTM and ANQGSEA. V gene TRBV29-1 combines with J gene TRBJ1-2; 8 bases agree with TRBD1. The TCR sequence derives from a woman aged 40 to 50 in good health and CMV-seropositive. The sample consisted of PBMCs. This chain's CDR3 is CSVGTGPNYGYTF. The CDR3, as DNA: TGCAGCGTTGGGACAGGGCCTAACTATGGCTACACCTTC.